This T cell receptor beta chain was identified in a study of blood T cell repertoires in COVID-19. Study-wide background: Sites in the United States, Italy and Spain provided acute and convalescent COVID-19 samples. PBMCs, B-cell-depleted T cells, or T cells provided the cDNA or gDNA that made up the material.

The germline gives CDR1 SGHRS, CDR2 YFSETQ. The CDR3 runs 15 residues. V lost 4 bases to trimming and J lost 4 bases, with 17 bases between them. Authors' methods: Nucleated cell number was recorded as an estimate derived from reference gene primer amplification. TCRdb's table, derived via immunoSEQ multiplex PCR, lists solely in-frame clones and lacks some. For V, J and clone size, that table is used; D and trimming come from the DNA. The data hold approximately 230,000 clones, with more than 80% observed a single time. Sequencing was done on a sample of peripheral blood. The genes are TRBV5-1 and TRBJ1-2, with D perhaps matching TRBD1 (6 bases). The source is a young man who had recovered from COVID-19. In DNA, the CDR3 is TGCGCCAGCAGCCCCGGGACATCACTAGGCTATGGCTACACCTTC. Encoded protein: CASSPGTSLGYGYTF.